This paragraph covers one T cell receptor beta chain sequence. Its antigen is unknown. The sample belongs to a study of shared clonotypes between healthy human individuals. Findings and caveats of the study: Non-shared clonotypes had lower generation probabilities than those shared by all four donors. Several donors held 5% to 5.5% of naive CD4 clonotypes in common.

Sequencing used immunoSEQ multiplex PCR; TCRdb keeps in-frame clones, though not all of them. The sample consists of about 550,000 clones, nearly 97% of them appearing once. The naive CD8 subset, CD45RO-negative cells positively selected for CCR7, excluded terminally differentiated effector memory CD45RA+ cells. The sequence came from a woman in her 30s in good health. The source material was naive CD8+ T cells sorted from blood.

CDR3 DNA: TGTGCCAGCAGTTCCCGGACTAGCGGGATTGTGGCTGAGCAGTTCTTC. This gives the protein CASSSRTSGIVAEQFF. The chain joins TRBV6-5 to TRBJ2-1; 12 bases are shared with TRBD2. The CDR3 covers 16 residues. The ends lost 4 bases at V and 9 bases at J; junction bases unmatched: 10. Germline CDR1 is MNHEY and CDR2 is SVGAGI.